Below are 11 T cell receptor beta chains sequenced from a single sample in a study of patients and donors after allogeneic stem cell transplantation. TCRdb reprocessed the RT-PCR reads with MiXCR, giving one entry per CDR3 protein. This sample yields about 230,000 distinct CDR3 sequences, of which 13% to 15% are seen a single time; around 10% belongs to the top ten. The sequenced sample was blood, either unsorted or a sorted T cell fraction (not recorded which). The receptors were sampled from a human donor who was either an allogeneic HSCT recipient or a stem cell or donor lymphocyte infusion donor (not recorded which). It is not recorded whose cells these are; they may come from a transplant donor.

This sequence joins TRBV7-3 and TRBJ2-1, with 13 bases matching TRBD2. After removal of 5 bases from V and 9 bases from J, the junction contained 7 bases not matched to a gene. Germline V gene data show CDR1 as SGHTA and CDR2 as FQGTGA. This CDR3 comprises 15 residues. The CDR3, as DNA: TGTGCCAGCAGCAGAACTAGCGGGAGGGCCGGTGAGCAGTTCTTC. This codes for CASSRTSGRAGEQFF.

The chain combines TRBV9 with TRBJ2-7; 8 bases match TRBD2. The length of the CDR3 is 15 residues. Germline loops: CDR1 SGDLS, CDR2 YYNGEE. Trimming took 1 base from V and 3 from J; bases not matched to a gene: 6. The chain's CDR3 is CASSVMSGSFYEQYF. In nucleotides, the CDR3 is TGTGCCAGCAGCGTAATGAGCGGGAGCTTCTACGAGCAGTACTTC.

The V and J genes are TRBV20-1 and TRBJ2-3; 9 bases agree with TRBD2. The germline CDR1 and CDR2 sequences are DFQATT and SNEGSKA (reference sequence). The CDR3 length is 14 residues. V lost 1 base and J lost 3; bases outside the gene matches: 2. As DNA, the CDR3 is TGCAGTGCTAGAGTAGCGGGGGAGACAGATACGCAGTATTTT. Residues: CSARVAGETDTQYF.

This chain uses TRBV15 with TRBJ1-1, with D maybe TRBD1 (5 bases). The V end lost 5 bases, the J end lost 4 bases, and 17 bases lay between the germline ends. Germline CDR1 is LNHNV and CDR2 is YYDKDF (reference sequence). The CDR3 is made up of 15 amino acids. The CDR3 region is CATSSSRGRFTEAFF. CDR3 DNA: TGTGCCACCAGCTCAAGTCGGGGGAGGTTCACTGAAGCTTTCTTT.

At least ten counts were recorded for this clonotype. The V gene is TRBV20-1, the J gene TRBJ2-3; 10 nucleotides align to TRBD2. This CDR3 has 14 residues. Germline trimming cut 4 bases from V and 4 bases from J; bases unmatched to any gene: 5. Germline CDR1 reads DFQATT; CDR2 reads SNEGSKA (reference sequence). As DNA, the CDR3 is TGCAGTGCTAAGACTAGCGGGCCGGCAGATACGCAGTATTTT. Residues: CSAKTSGPADTQYF.

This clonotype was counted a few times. CDR3 loop: CATSRRGGPTDTQYF. CDR3 DNA: TGTGCCACCAGCAGACGCGGGGGCCCCACAGATACGCAGTATTTT. The rearrangement joins TRBV15 to TRBJ2-3; a weak D match, TRBD2 (7 bases). Germline lookup yields CDR1 LNHNV and CDR2 YYDKDF (reference sequence). Trimming removed 2 bases from V and 2 bases from J, with 11 bases in between. The CDR3 has 15 residues.

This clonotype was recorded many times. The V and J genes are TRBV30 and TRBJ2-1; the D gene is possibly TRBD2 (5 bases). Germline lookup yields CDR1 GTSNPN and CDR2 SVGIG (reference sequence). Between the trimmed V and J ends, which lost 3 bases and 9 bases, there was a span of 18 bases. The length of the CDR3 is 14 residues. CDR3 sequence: CAWSRASPGGEQFF. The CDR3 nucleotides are TGTGCCTGGAGCCGGGCCTCACCAGGAGGTGAGCAGTTCTTC.

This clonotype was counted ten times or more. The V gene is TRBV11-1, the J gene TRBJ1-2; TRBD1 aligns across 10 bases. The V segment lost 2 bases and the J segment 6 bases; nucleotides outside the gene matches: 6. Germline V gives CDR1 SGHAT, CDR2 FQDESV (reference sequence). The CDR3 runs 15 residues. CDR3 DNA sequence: TGTGCCAGCAGCTTAAGGGACAGGGGAGATGATGGCTACACCTTC. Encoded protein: CASSLRDRGDDGYTF.

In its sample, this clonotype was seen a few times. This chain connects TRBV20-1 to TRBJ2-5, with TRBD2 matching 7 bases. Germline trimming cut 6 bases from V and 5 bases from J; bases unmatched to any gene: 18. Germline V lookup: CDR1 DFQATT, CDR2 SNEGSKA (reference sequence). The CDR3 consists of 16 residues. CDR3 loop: CSATGASGGTRETQYF. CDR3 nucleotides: TGCAGTGCCACCGGGGCTAGCGGTGGAACCCGGGAGACCCAGTACTTC.

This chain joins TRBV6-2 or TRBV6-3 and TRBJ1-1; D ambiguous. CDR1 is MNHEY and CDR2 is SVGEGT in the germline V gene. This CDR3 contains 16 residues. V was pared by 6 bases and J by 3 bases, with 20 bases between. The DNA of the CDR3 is TGTGCCAGCAGCGTAACCCCTGGCTGGTTTTACACTGAAGCTTTCTTT. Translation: CASSVTPGWFYTEAFF.

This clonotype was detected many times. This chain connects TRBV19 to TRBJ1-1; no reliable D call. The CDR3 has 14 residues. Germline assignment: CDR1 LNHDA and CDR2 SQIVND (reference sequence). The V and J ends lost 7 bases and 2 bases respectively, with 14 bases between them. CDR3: CASNIDRSNTEAFF. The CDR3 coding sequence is TGTGCCAGTAACATAGACCGAAGCAACACTGAAGCTTTCTTT.